This T cell receptor (beta chain) was identified in a study of blood T cell repertoires in COVID-19. The germline gives CDR1 SGHDT, CDR2 YYEEEE. The CDR3 extends over 14 amino acids. V dropped 3 bases and J dropped 0 bases, with 9 bases sitting between them. Profiled with immunoSEQ multiplex PCR; TCRdb holds only in-frame clones, not every one. The table records approximately 150,000 clones, around nine tenths of them present only once. The TCR comes from a man aged 50 to 60 with active or convalescent COVID-19. Sequenced: peripheral blood. The chain is built from TRBV5-6 and TRBJ1-1; maybe TRBD1 (6 bases). This chain's CDR3 is CASSSGQLNTEAFF. CDR3 DNA sequence: TGTGCCAGCAGCTCTGGACAGCTGAACACTGAAGCTTTCTTT.